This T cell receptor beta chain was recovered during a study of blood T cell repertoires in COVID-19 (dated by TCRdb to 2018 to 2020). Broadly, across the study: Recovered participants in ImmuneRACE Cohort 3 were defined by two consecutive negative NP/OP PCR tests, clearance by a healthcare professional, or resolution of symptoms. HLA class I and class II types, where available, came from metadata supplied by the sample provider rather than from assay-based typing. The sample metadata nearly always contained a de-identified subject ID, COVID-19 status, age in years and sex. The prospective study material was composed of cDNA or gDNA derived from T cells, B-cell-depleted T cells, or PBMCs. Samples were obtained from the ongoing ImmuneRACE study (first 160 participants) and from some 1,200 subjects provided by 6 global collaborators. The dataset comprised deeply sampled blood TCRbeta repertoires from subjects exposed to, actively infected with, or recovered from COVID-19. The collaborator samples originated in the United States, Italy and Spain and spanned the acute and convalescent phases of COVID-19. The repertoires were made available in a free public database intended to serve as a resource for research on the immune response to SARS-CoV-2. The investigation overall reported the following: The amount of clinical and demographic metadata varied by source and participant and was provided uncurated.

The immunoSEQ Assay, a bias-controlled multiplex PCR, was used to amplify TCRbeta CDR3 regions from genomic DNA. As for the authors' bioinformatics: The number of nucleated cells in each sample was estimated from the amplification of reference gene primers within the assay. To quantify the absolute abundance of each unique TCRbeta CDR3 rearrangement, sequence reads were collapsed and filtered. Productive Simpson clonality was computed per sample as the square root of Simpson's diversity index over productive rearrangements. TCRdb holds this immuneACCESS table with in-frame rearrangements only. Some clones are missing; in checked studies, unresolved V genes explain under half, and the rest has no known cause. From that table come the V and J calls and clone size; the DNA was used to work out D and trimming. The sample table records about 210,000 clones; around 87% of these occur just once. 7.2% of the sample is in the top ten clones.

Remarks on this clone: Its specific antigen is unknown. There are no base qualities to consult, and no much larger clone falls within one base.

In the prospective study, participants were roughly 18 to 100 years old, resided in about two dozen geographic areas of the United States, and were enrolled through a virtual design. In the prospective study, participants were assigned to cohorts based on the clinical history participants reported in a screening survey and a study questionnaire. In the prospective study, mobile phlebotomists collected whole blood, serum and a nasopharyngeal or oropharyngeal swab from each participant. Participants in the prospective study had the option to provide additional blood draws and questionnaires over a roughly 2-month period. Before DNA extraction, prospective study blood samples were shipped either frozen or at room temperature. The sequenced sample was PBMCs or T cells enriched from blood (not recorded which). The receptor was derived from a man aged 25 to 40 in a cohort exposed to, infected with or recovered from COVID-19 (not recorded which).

For the CDR3, the sequence is CASSDRLIGANYGYTF. The DNA reads as follows: TGTGCCAGCAGCGACCGGCTGATAGGAGCTAACTATGGCTACACCTTC. The chain is assembled from TRBV9 and TRBJ1-2, with no reliable assignment of the D segment. CDR3 length: 16 amino acids, cysteine to phenylalanine. Of the read, only the CDR3 DNA is kept; its 48 bases are in frame from base 1. V and J lose 3 bases and 0 bases, and a span of 15 bases separates them. The germline V gene gives CDR1 as SGDLS and CDR2 as YYNGEE. Reference TRBV9 and TRBJ1-2 genes cover what lies past the CDR3, so the full variable domain is DSGVTQTPKHLITATGQRVTLRCSPRSGDLSVYWYQQSLDQGLQFLIQYYNGEERAKGNILERFSAQQFPDLHSELNLSSLELGDSALYFCASSDRLIGANYGYTFGSGTRLTVV.